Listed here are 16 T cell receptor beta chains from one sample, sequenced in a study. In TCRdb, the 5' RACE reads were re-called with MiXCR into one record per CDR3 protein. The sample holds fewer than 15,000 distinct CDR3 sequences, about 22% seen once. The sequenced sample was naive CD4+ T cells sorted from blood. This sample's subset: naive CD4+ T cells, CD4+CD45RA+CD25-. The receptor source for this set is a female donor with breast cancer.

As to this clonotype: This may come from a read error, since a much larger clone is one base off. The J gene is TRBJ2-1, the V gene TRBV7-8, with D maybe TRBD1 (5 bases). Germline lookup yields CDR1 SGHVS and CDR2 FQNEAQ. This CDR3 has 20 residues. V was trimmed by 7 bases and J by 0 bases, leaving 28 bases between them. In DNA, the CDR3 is TGTGCCAGCACCCCAGCCAACCGTGAGGCAGGGTGGAGCTCCTACAATGAGCAGTTCTTC. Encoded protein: CASTPANREAGWSSYNEQFF.

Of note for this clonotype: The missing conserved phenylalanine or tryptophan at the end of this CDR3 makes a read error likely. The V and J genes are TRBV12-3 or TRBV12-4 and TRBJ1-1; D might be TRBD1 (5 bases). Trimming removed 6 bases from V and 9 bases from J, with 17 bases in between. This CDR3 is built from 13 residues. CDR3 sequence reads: CASRPRDGVKAFC. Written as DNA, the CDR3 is TGTGCCAGCAGACCTAGGGACGGGGTAAAAGCTTTCTGT.

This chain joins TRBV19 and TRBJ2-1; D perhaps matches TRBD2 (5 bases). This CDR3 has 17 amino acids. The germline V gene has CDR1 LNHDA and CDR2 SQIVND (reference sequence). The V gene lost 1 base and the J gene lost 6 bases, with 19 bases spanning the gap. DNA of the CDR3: TGTGCCAGTAGTATAGCGGGCGGACTCCCTCTCGGCAATGAGCAGTTCTTC. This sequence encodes CASSIAGGLPLGNEQFF.

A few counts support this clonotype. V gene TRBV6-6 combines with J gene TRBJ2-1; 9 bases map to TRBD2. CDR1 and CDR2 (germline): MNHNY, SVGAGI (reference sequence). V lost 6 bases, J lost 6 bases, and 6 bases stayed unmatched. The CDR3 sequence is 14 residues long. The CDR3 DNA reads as TGTGCCAGCAGAATTAGCGGGAGTGCCAATGAGCAGTTCTTC. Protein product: CASRISGSANEQFF.

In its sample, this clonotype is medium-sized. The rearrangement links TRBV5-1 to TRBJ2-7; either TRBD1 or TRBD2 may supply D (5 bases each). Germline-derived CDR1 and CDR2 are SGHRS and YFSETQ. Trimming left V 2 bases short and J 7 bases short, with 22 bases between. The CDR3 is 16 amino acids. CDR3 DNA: TGCGCCAGCAGCTTAGGGACGGACGCTCTCCTACGAGAGCAGTACTTC. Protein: CASSLGTDALLREQYF.

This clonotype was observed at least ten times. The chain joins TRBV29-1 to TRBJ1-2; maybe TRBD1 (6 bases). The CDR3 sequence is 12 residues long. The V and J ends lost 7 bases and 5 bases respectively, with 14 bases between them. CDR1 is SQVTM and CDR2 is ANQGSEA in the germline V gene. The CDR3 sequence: CSAGTRSYGYTF. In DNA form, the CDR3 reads TGCAGCGCAGGGACACGATCGTATGGCTACACCTTC.

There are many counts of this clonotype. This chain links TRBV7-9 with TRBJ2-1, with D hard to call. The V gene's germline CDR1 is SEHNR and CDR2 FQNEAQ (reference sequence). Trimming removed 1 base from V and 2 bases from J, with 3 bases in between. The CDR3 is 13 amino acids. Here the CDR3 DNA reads TGTGCCAGCAGCTTAGTGGCCTACAATGAGCAGTTCTTC. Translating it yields CASSLVAYNEQFF.

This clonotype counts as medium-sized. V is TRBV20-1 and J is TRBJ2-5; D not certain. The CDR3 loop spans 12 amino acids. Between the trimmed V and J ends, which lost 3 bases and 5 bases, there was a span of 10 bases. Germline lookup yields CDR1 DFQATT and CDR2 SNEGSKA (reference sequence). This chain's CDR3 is CSASYRGETQYF. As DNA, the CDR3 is TGCAGTGCTAGTTACAGAGGCGAGACCCAGTACTTC.

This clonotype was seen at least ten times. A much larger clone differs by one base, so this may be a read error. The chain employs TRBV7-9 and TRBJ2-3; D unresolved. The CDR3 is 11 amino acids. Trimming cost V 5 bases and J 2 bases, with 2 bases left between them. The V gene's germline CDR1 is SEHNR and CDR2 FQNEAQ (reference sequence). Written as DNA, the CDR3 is TGTGCCAGCAGCGCCACAGATACGCAGTATTTT. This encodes CASSATDTQYF.

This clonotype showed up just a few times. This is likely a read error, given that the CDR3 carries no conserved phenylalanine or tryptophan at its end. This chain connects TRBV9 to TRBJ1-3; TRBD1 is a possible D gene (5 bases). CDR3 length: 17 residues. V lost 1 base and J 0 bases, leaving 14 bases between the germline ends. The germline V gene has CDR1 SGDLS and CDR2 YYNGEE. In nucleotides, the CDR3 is TGTGCCAGCAGCGTATCCCGCGGGGCCACCTCTGGAAACACCATATATCTT. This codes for CASSVSRGATSGNTIYL.

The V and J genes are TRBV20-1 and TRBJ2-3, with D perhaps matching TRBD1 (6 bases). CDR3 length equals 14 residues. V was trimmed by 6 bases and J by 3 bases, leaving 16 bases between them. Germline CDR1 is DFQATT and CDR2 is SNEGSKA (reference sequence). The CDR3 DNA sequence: TGCAGTGCCACTGACAGGAGGCGGACAGATACGCAGTATTTT. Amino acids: CSATDRRRTDTQYF.

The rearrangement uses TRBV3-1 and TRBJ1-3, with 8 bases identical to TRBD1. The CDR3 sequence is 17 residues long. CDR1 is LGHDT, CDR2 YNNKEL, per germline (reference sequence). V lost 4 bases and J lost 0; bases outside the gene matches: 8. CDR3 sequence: CASSPRDRRRSGNTIYF. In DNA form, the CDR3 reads TGTGCCAGCAGCCCCCGGGACAGGCGTCGCTCTGGAAACACCATATATTTT. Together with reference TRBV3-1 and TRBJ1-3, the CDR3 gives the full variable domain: DTAVSQTPKYLVTQMGNDKSIKCEQNLGHDTMYWYKQDSKKFLKIMFSYNNKELIINETVPNRFSPKSPDKAHLNLHINSLELGDSAVYFCASSPRDRRRSGNTIYFGEGSWLTVV.

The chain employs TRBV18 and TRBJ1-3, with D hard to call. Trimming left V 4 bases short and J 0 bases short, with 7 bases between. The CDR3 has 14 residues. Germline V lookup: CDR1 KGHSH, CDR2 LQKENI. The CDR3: CASSLASSGNTIYF. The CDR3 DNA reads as TGTGCCAGCTCACTTGCTAGCTCTGGAAACACCATATATTTT.

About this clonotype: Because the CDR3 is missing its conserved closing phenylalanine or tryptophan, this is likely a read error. CDR3 in amino acids: CASSFGQRRTEAFL. CDR3 coding DNA: TGTGCCAGCAGTTTCGGGCAGCGCCGGACTGAAGCTTTCCTT. The chain has TRBV12-3 or TRBV12-4 and TRBJ1-1; D is unresolved. The V end was cut by 3 bases, the J end by 5 bases, with 13 bases between. This CDR3 spans 14 amino acids.

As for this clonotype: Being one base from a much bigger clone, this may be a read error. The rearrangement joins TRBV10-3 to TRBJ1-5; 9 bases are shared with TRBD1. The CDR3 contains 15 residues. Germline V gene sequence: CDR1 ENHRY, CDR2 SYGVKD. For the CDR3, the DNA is TGTGCCATCAGTGAGACAGGGGGCCGGGCTCAGCCCCAGCAATTT. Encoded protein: CAISETGGRAQPQQF.

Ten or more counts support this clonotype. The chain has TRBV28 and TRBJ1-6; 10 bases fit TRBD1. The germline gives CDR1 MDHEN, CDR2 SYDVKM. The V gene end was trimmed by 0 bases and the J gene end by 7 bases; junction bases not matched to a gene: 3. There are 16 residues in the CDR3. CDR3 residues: CASSLWGQGRNSPLHF. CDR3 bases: TGTGCCAGCAGTTTATGGGGACAGGGGAGGAATTCACCCCTCCACTTT.